This T cell receptor beta chain is drawn from a study of Ad26.COV2.S vaccination and SARS-CoV-2 variants. The study, taken as a whole, reports: Researchers reported similar non-spike TCR breadth in vaccine and placebo recipients. Reportedly, after vaccination the spike-specific CD8+ and CD4+ T cell responses displayed substantial breadth.

Comment on this clone: The antigen remains unidentified.

The data were produced by immunoSEQ multiplex PCR, yet TCRdb's version contains in-frame clones alone and is incomplete. The sample carries 300,000 to 350,000 clones, 80% to 90% recorded once. This CDR3 contains 14 residues. Between the trimmed V and J ends, which lost 3 bases and 4 bases, there was a span of 10 bases. The germline gives CDR1 MDHEN, CDR2 SYDVKM. The treatment: roughly 20 received Ad26.COV2.S at low or high dose, single or two shots; roughly five received placebo; per-sample allocation not given. All samples were drawn on day 63, counting from the first vaccine or placebo injection. This material consisted of peripheral blood, taken in a trial of Ad26.COV2.S vaccine versus placebo. The chain links TRBV28 to TRBJ1-5; D possibly corresponds to TRBD1 (5 bases). This sequence was found in a person between 18 and 60 years old who received the Ad26.COV2.S COVID-19 vaccine or a placebo. The CDR3 here is CASSFGTGNQPQHF. CDR3 coding DNA: TGTGCCAGCAGTTTTGGGACGGGGAATCAGCCCCAGCATTTT.